A selection of T cell receptor beta chains follows, all from one sample in a study of shared clonotypes between healthy human individuals. TCRdb keeps only in-frame clones here, not all; method: immunoSEQ multiplex PCR. The sample has about 1.5 million clones, nearly 99% seen once; the top ten hold roughly 0.4%. Sample: naive CD4+ T cells sorted from blood. These receptors originate from a young man in good health. Each CDR3 is given without its conserved first and last residue. Rows give clone size only sometimes, using once, few, many, or a class for an expanded clone.

-,TRBV25-1,ASTLRHRNTEAF
-,TRBV5-5,ASSLSPLGSEDTEAF
-,TRBV7-8,ASSPPGGRNNEKLF
-,TRBV5-1,ASSFGREGLQYYEQY
-,TRBV19,ASSAYWTISGANVLT
once,TRBV28,ASRPLTGQGLH
-,TRBV7-2,ASSLDFLLTEAF
-,TRBV19,ASSRQGPPAPDTQY
-,TRBV9,ASSVGLESSYEQY
-,TRBV10-3,AIRTESTNEQF
once,TRBV10-1,ASRARYYEQY
-,TRBV19,ASSPSANTGELF
-,TRBV29-1,SVEPRLVYNEQF
once,TRBV27,ASQPLTRGIQY
-,TRBV27,ASSLGPLNTEAF
-,TRBV28,ASRTGQGLGGYT
-,TRBV5-1,ASSLDRRLNEQY
-,TRBV15,ATSRNKQGAKNIQY
-,TRBV21-1,ASSKGRSENTNYGYT
-,TRBV11-1,ASSSPTGVTYEQY
-,TRBV18,ASSLPTSSGVGNEQF
few,TRBV9,ASSVGSQGVSGELF
-,TRBV15,ATSRDKGYEQY
once,TRBV4-3,ASSREVPGLGGEQF
-,TRBV4-1,ASSQDSRGLWELF
-,TRBV18,ASSRPNRRALSYNEQF
-,TRBV20-1,GGTGGYEQY
once,TRBV28,ASTLPGGSYEQY
-,TRBV20-1,SASPQETQY
-,TRBV5-1,ASSLEGQAYEQY
-,TRBV5-1,ASSMGLAGGPGFDEQY
-,TRBV11-1,ASSLVPGNTEAF
-,TRBV7-3,ASSGDSGGETQY
-,TRBV10-2,ASSTIQGRANQPQH
-,TRBV28,ASSFRPLNYGYT
-,TRBV12-2,ASRFPPGPRTGYGYT
-,TRBV27,ASSPYRAGGALGNQPQH
-,TRBV5-6,ASSLDFYGYT
-,TRBV4-1,ASSPGQDSNQPQH
-,TRBV29-1,SVRDSASLFGYT
-,TRBV18,ASSPLVIRNTIY
-,TRBV28,ASIPQQASYEQY
-,TRBV18,ASSPPWGSGNTIY
-,TRBV30,AWSLAGLYNEQF
-,TRBV2,ASSVDSYEQY
-,TRBV11-2,ASRVAGSPPGANVLT
-,TRBV11-2,ASSLFEGEAF
-,TRBV12-2,ASRFPAACSDRVWLPESYEQY
-,TRBV10-1,ASSEGVYEQY
-,TRBV5-1,ASSPPSLASEDRELF
-,TRBV28,ASSLLGGVTQY
-,TRBV5-1,ASSLATYTEAF
once,TRBV7-9,ASSLASGVNEQY
once,TRBV5-1,ASSFSRESTDTQY
-,TRBV28,ASGGGYEQY
-,TRBV5-6,ASSPSGASSTDTQY
-,TRBV5-8,ASSLWLGVSGDTEAF
-,TRBV18,ASSRSTGTGLEAF
-,TRBV11-2,ASRKVGTSMNTEAF
-,TRBV5-1,ASSLSAESSYEQY